These 16 T cell receptor beta chains came from one sample sequenced in a study of OX40 agonist ivuxolimab in advanced cancers. The table came from immunoSEQ multiplex PCR; TCRdb's copy has only in-frame clones and leaves some out. The data show under 80,000 clones, roughly 86% seen once. The sequenced sample was CD4+ or CD8+ T cells sorted from blood, obtained in a trial of the OX40 agonist ivuxolimab. These receptors were obtained from an adult with an advanced solid tumor such as melanoma, head and neck, liver or kidney cancer.

The DNA of the CDR3 is TGCAGCGTCCCCGAGGCGGGGATGGGGGATGAGCAGTTCTTC. As protein: CSVPEAGMGDEQFF. The chain employs TRBV29-1 and TRBJ2-1; D may be TRBD2 (6 bases). Trimming stripped 6 bases from V and 8 bases from J, with 20 bases between. CDR3 length: 14 residues. Germline V gene lookup returns CDR1 SQVTM and CDR2 ANQGSEA.

V is TRBV19 and J is TRBJ2-1; 12 bases map to TRBD2. CDR3 length: 16 amino acids. The junction had 10 bases not matched to a gene; V was cut back by 6 bases and J by 7 bases. Germline V gene lookup returns CDR1 LNHDA and CDR2 SQIVND (reference sequence). Here the CDR3 DNA reads TGTGCCAGTAGCCTTGGACTAGCGGGATACGGGAATGAGCAGTTCTTC. This encodes CASSLGLAGYGNEQFF.

V and J are TRBV6-1 and TRBJ2-7; the match to TRBD1 covers 7 bases. V dropped 1 base and J dropped 7; count of bases not matched to a gene: 10. This CDR3 contains 15 residues. Germline V lookup: CDR1 MNHNS, CDR2 SASEGT. CDR3 sequence (DNA): TGTGCCAGCAGTGAAGTGGTCAGGGGGTTAGGGGAGCAGTACTTC. Its translation: CASSEVVRGLGEQYF.

CDR3 amino acids: CASSSMSSGNTIYF. For the CDR3, the DNA is TGTGCCAGCAGCTCAATGAGCTCTGGAAACACCATATATTTT. The genes are TRBV9 and TRBJ1-3; D uncertain. Germline CDR1 is SGDLS and CDR2 is YYNGEE. Trimming shortened V by 4 bases and J by 0 bases, and 8 bases separated the two germline ends. The CDR3 is 14 residues long.

This sequence joins TRBV5-1 and TRBJ1-1; tentative D call: TRBD1 (6 bases). CDR3 length: 15 amino acids. CDR1 is SGHRS and CDR2 is YFSETQ in the germline V gene. Trimming cost V 4 bases and J 1 base, with 14 bases left between them. The CDR3 protein is CASSPGQWANTEAFF. The CDR3 nucleotides read TGCGCCAGCAGCCCAGGACAGTGGGCGAACACTGAAGCTTTCTTT.

This rearrangement joins TRBV5-1 to TRBJ1-3, with TRBD1 matching 9 bases. Germline V gives CDR1 SGHRS, CDR2 YFSETQ. V trimming: 0 bases; J trimming: 1 base; junction bases outside the gene matches: 2. This CDR3 has 16 amino acids. The CDR3 DNA sequence: TGCGCCAGCAGCTTGGGGACAGGGGTTTCTGGAAACACCATATATTTT. Encoded protein: CASSLGTGVSGNTIYF.

The chain combines TRBV10-3 with TRBJ1-1; 9 bases line up with TRBD1. The trim removed 6 bases at V and 1 base at J, leaving 6 bases unmatched. CDR1 is ENHRY and CDR2 is SYGVKD in the germline V gene. CDR3 length: 15 amino acids. The CDR3 nucleotides read TGTGCCATCAGACCCGACAGGGGGGAGAACACTGAAGCTTTCTTT. Its protein is CAIRPDRGENTEAFF.

V and J are TRBV28 and TRBJ2-5, with 7 bases aligning to TRBD2. In germline, CDR1 is MDHEN, CDR2 SYDVKM. The CDR3 runs 15 residues. With 3 bases clipped from V and 2 bases from J, the junction kept 6 bases outside the gene matches. This chain's CDR3 is CASSFRLAVQETQYF. The DNA for the CDR3 is TGTGCCAGCAGTTTCCGGCTAGCGGTACAAGAGACCCAGTACTTC.

This clone was detected a few times. Germline is not matched at one junction end, which may reflect a read error. The chain employs TRBV28 and TRBJ2-7; D tentatively fits TRBD1 or TRBD2 (5 bases each). The CDR3 length is 11 residues. The V gene's germline CDR1 is MDHEN and CDR2 SYDVKM. CDR3 DNA sequence: TGTGCCAGCAGTACTACCGGGACCCTATCCTTC. Translating it yields CASSTTGTLSF.

The chain recombines TRBV18 with TRBJ2-7, with 10 bases aligning to TRBD1. CDR1 is KGHSH and CDR2 is LQKENI in the germline V gene. Germline trimming cut 6 bases from V and 1 base from J; bases unmatched to any gene: 3. CDR3 length equals 14 residues. CDR3 DNA sequence: TGTGCCAGCTCCCCGGGACAGGGGTCCTACGAGCAGTACTTC. Its protein product is CASSPGQGSYEQYF.

V is TRBV18 and J is TRBJ2-7; the D gene is possibly TRBD1 (6 bases). Trimming stripped 3 bases from V and 5 bases from J, with 8 bases between. The CDR3 spans 12 residues. Germline V gives CDR1 KGHSH, CDR2 LQKENI. Here the CDR3 reads CASSPGANEQYF. The CDR3 region has the DNA TGTGCCAGCTCACCGGGGGCTAACGAGCAGTACTTC. Using reference TRBV18 and TRBJ2-7 for the parts outside the CDR3, the full variable domain is NAGVMQNPRHLVRRRGQEARLRCSPMKGHSHVYWYRQLPEEGLKFMVYLQKENIIDESGMPKERFSAEFPKEGPSILRIQQVVRGDSAAYFCASSPGANEQYFGPGTRLTVT.

This clone was seen only once. This chain connects TRBV9 to TRBJ2-2; D is ambiguous. The CDR3 contains 16 residues. Trimming took off 2 bases at V and 0 bases at J, with 11 bases between the two ends. Germline V gene lookup returns CDR1 SGDLS and CDR2 YYNGEE. CDR3 in amino acids: CASSVLGATNTGELFF. In DNA form, the CDR3 reads TGTGCCAGCAGCGTGTTAGGAGCCACGAACACCGGGGAGCTGTTTTTT. Using reference TRBV9 and TRBJ2-2 for the parts outside the CDR3, the full variable domain is DSGVTQTPKHLITATGQRVTLRCSPRSGDLSVYWYQQSLDQGLQFLIQYYNGEERAKGNILERFSAQQFPDLHSELNLSSLELGDSALYFCASSVLGATNTGELFFGEGSRLTVL.

CDR3 in DNA: TGTGCCAGCAGTTCCGGGGGGAACACTGAAGCTTTCTTT. Amino acids: CASSSGGNTEAFF. This sequence joins TRBV7-9 and TRBJ1-1; TRBD1 is a possible D gene (5 bases). There are 13 residues in the CDR3. The V and J ends lost 6 bases and 1 base respectively, with 9 bases between them. Germline CDR1 SEHNR, CDR2 FQNEAQ (reference sequence). Full variable domain (rest looked up from reference TRBV7-9 and TRBJ1-1): DTGVSQNPRHKITKRGQNVTFRCDPISEHNRLYWYRQTLGQGPEFLTYFQNEAQLEKSRLLSDRFSAERPKGSFSTLEIQRTEQGDSAMYLCASSSGGNTEAFFGQGTRLTVV.

This rearrangement joins TRBV5-4 to TRBJ1-4, with 9 bases fitting TRBD1. With 0 bases clipped from V and 7 bases from J, the junction kept 7 bases outside the gene matches. The CDR3 covers 16 residues. The V gene's germline CDR1 is SGHNT and CDR2 YYREEE (reference sequence). CDR3 residues: CASSLGQGGKSEKLFF. CDR3 in DNA: TGTGCCAGCAGCTTGGGACAGGGGGGAAAGAGTGAAAAACTGTTTTTT. Looking up the rest from reference TRBV5-4 and TRBJ1-4 gives the full variable domain: ETGVTQSPTHLIKTRGQQVTLRCSSQSGHNTVSWYQQALGQGPQFIFQYYREEENGRGNFPPRFSGLQFPNYSSELNVNALELDDSALYLCASSLGQGGKSEKLFFGSGTQLSVL.

On this clone itself: The sample contains more than one DNA sequence encoding this CDR3. The V gene is TRBV2, the J gene TRBJ2-5; 11 bases map to TRBD2. From germline, CDR1 is SNHLY and CDR2 FYNNEI. With V trimmed by 4 bases and J by 5 bases, 6 bases remained unmatched. The CDR3 spans 15 residues. The CDR3 sequence: CASSGRLAGRETQYF. The CDR3 nucleotides are TGTGCCAGCAGTGGTCGACTAGCGGGGAGGGAGACCCAGTACTTC.

The chain links TRBV10-3 to TRBJ1-1; D perhaps matches TRBD1 (5 bases). CDR1 is ENHRY and CDR2 is SYGVKD in the germline V gene. V lost 4 bases, J lost 6 bases, and 15 bases lay in between. The CDR3 is made up of 14 amino acids. DNA of the CDR3: TGTGCCATCAGTGCCCCCACGAGGGGTGCTGAAGCTTTCTTT. Residues: CAISAPTRGAEAFF.